The 5 T cell receptor beta chains below were found in one sample sequenced in a study of shared clonotypes between healthy human individuals. As defined, naive CD8 cells were CD45RO-negative and positively selected for CCR7, with terminally differentiated effector memory CD45RA+ cells excluded. The table came from immunoSEQ multiplex PCR; TCRdb's copy has only in-frame clones and leaves some out. The sample records hundreds of thousands of clones, around 92% being singletons. The specimen was naive CD8+ T cells sorted from blood. The receptors shown here come from a man aged 25 to 40 in good health.

The chain carries TRBV28 and TRBJ2-3; 11 bases match TRBD2. There are 16 residues in the CDR3. Germline V gene sequence: CDR1 MDHEN, CDR2 SYDVKM. V shed 5 bases and J 6 bases; nucleotides not matched to a gene: 10. This CDR3 reads CASSPIAGGPQDTQYF. CDR3 DNA sequence: TGTGCCAGCAGTCCCATAGCGGGAGGGCCCCAGGATACGCAGTATTTT.

The chain uses TRBV10-3 and TRBJ2-2, with D possibly matching TRBD2 (5 bases). Trimming pared 5 bases from V and 3 bases from J, leaving 16 bases between. CDR3 length: 16 amino acids. CDR1 is ENHRY and CDR2 is SYGVKD in the germline V gene. CDR3 protein: CAISQLTGFDTGELFF. In DNA, the CDR3 is TGTGCCATCAGTCAACTCACGGGATTCGACACCGGGGAGCTGTTTTTT.

In this sample, this clone turned up once. CDR3 in DNA: TGTGCCAGTAGTCTCCCCGGACAGAATCTACGATGGTACGAGCAGTACTTC. This sequence encodes CASSLPGQNLRWYEQYF. The chain links TRBV19 to TRBJ2-7; D is perhaps TRBD1 (6 bases). The CDR3 is 17 residues long. Per the germline V gene, CDR1 is LNHDA and CDR2 is SQIVND (reference sequence). V lost 5 bases and J lost 4, with 24 bases in between.

This clone was detected only once. J is TRBJ2-3 and V is TRBV10-1, with D unclear. CDR1 and CDR2 from the germline V gene are WNHNN and SYGVQD (reference sequence). Trimming removed 0 bases from V and 6 bases from J, with 25 bases in between. The CDR3 is 19 residues long. The CDR3 reads CASSESTYVDEKGYDTQYF. In DNA, the CDR3 is TGCGCCAGCAGTGAGTCCACGTACGTCGACGAAAAGGGCTATGATACGCAGTATTTT.

The gene calls are TRBV7-9 and TRBJ2-3; D is unresolved. With 6 bases removed from V and 2 bases from J, the gap between germline ends came to 18 bases. Germline CDR1 reads SEHNR; CDR2 reads FQNEAQ (reference sequence). The CDR3 is 16 residues long. CDR3 loop: CASRGPSRANTDTQYF. The DNA for the CDR3 is TGTGCCAGCAGGGGCCCTTCCCGGGCCAACACAGATACGCAGTATTTT.